This T cell receptor (beta chain) was captured in a study of sequential checkpoint blockade in melanoma. Study overall: Randomization was 1:1 between first-line nivolumab→ipilimumab and ipilimumab→nivolumab.

V lost 4 bases and J lost 4; bases outside the gene matches: 1. This CDR3 has 13 amino acids. From germline, CDR1 is MDHEN and CDR2 SYDVKM. The protocol was immunoSEQ multiplex PCR, while the TCRdb copy is restricted to in-frame clones and leaves out a portion. The sample lists about 21,000 clones, roughly 80% occurring once. Treatment defined: randomized to nivolumab then ipilimumab (arm A) or the reverse (arm B). Patients had received no earlier DNA-damaging chemotherapy. PBMC sorting kept live CD3+CD8+ cells without CD19 or CD56. The V call is TRBV28, the J call TRBJ2-5; TRBD1 matches 9 bases. Sequencing was performed on CD8+ T cells sorted from blood (inferred from file names), taken from a patient given nivolumab and ipilimumab in sequence. The TCR sequence derives from a human donor with melanoma. The CDR3: CASSYRGPETQYF. DNA for the CDR3: TGTGCCAGCAGTTACAGGGGGCCAGAGACCCAGTACTTC.